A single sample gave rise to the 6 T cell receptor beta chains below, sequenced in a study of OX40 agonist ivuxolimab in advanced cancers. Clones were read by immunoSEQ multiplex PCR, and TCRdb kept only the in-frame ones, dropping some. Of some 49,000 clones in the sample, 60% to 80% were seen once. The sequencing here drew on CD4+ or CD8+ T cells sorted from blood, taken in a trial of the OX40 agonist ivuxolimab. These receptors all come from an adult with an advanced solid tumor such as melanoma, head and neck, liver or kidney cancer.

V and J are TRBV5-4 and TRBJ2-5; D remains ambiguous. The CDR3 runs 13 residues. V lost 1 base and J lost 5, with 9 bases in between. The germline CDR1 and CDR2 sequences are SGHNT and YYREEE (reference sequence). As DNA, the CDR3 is TGTGCCAGCAGCTTGACCCAAGGGGAGACCCAGTACTTC. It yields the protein CASSLTQGETQYF.

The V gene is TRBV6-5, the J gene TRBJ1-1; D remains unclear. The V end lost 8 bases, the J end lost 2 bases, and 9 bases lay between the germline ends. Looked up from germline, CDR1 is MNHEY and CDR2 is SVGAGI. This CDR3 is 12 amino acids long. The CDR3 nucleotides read TGTGCCAGCGTCGGAGCCAACACTGAAGCTTTCTTT. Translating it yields CASVGANTEAFF.

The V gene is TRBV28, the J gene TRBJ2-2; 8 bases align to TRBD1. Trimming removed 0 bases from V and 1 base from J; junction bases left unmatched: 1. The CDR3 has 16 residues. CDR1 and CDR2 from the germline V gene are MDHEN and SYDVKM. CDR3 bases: TGTGCCAGCAGTTTATGGGACAGGGAGAACACCGGGGAGCTGTTTTTT. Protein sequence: CASSLWDRENTGELFF. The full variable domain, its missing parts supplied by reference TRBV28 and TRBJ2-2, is DVKVTQSSRYLVKRTGEKVFLECVQDMDHENMFWYRQDPGLGLRLIYFSYDVKMKEKGDIPEGYSVSREKKERFSLILESASTNQTSMYLCASSLWDRENTGELFFGEGSRLTVL.

The CDR3 DNA is TGTGCCAGCAGAACTGGGTCCTATAATTCACCCCTCCACTTT. It encodes CASRTGSYNSPLHF. The rearrangement links TRBV6-5 to TRBJ1-6; D is unresolved. The V end was cut by 6 bases, the J end by 1 base, with 7 bases between. This CDR3 has 14 amino acids. Looked up from germline, CDR1 is MNHEY and CDR2 is SVGAGI.

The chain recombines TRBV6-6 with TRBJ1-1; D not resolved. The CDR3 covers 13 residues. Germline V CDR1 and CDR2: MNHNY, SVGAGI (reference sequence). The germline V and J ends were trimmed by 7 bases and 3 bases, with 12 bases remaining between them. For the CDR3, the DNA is TGTGCCAGCAAAATAGGGATGTACACTGAAGCTTTCTTT. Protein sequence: CASKIGMYTEAFF.

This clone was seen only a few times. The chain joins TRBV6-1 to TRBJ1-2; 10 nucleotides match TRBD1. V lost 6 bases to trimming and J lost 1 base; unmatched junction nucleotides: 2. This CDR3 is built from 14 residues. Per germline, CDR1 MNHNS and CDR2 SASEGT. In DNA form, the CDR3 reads TGTGCCAGCAGCTGGGACAGGGGTAACTATGGCTACACCTTC. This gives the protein CASSWDRGNYGYTF.